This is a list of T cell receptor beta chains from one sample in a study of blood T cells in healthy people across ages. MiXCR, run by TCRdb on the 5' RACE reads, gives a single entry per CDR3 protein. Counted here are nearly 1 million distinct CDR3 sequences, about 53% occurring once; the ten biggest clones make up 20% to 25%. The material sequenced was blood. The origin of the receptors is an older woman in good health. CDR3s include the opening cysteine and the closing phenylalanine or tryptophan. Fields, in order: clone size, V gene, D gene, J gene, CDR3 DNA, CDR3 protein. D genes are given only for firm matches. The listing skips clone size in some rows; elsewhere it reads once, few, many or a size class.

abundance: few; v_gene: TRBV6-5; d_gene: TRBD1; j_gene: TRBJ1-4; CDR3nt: TGTGCCAGCAGTTACCGGACAGGGGGGAACGAAAAACTGTTTTTT; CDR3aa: CASSYRTGGNEKLFF
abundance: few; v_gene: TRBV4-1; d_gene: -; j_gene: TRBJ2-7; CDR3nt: TGCGCCAGCAGCCAAGTTATGGTGGGGGACTACGAGCAGTACTTC; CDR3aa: CASSQVMVGDYEQYF
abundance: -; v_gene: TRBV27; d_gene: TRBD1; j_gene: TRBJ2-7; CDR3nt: TGTGCCAGCAGCCGTGACAGGGGGCAGACTAGCGTAACCTACGAGCAGTACTTC; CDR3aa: CASSRDRGQTSVTYEQYF
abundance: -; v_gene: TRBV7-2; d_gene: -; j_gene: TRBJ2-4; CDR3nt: TGTGCCAGCAGCTCCCCTGCCAAAAACATTCAGTACTTC; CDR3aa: CASSSPAKNIQYF
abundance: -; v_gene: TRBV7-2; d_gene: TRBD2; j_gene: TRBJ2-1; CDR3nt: TGTGCCAGCAGCTCACACCCTCCTCAGCGGGAGGTAGGATTCTACAATGAGCAGTTCTTC; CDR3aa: CASSSHPPQREVGFYNEQFF
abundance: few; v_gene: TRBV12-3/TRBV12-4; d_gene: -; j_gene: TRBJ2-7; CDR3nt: TGTGCCAGCAGTTGGGGCGGGGACTACGAGCAGTACTTC; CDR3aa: CASSWGGDYEQYF
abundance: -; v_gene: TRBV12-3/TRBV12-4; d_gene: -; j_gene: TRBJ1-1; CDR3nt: TGTGCCAGCAGTGGGACACGTCGCACTGAAGCTTTCTTT; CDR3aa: CASSGTRRTEAFF
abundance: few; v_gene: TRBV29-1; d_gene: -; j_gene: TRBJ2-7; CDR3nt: TGCAGCGTCTTTGACTACGAGCAGTACTTC; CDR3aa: CSVFDYEQYF
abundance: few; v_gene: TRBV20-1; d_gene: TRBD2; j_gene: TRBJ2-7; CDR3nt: TGCAGTGCTAGAGACTTAGCGGGCCACATCTACGAGCAGTACTTC; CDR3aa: CSARDLAGHIYEQYF
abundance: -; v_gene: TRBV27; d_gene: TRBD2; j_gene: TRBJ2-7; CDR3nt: TGTGCCAGCTGCGGAGGGACTAGCGGGACGTCGCCTTCCGAGCAGTACTTC; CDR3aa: CASCGGTSGTSPSEQYF
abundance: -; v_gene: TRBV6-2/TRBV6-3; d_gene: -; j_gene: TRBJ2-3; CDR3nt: TGTGCCAGCGCCGACACAGATACGCAGTATTTT; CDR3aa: CASADTDTQYF
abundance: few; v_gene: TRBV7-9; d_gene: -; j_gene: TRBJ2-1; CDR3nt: TGTGCCAGCAGCTTAATCCGGGTTCCCTACAATGAGCAGTTCTTC; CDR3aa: CASSLIRVPYNEQFF
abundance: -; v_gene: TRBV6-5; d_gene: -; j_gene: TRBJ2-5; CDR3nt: TGTGCCAGCAGTGCAGCCATGACTCAAGAGACCCAGTACTTC; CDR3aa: CASSAAMTQETQYF
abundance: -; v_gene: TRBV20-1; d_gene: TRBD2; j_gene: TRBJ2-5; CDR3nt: TGCAGTGCAGGGACGCTAGCGGGAGTAAGGGAGACCCAGTACTTC; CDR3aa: CSAGTLAGVRETQYF
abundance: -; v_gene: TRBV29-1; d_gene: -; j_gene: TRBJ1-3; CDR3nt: TGCAGCGTTATAGGAGGATTCTCAGGATCTTCCGGAAACACCATATATTTT; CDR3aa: CSVIGGFSGSSGNTIYF
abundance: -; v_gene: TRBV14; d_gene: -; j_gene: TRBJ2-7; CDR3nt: TGTGCCAGCAGCCAAACAGCACTCGGCGAGCAGTACTTC; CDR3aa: CASSQTALGEQYF
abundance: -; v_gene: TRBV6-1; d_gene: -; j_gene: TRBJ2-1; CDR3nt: TGTGCCAGCAGTGACCCCCGTAAGGGCCACAATGAGCAGTTCTTC; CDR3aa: CASSDPRKGHNEQFF
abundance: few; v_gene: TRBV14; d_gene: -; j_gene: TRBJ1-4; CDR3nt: TGTGCCAGCAGCCACCGTCCTGCAACTAATGAAAAACTGTTTTTT; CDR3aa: CASSHRPATNEKLFF
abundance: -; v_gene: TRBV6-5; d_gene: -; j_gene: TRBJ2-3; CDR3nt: TGTGCCAGCAGTTCCCTCGGCGGGAACGCAGATACGCAGTATTTT; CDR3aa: CASSSLGGNADTQYF
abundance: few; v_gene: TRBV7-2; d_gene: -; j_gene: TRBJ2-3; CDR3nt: TGTGCCAGCAGCCTCCCGGAACGGGGTAAAGATACGCAGTATTTT; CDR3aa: CASSLPERGKDTQYF
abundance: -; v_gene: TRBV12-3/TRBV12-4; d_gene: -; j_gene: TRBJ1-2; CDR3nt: TGTGCCAGCAGTGTAGGCCCCCCAGCCTATGGCTACACCTTC; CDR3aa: CASSVGPPAYGYTF
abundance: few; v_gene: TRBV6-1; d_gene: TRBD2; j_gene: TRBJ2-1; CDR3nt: TGTGCCAGCAGGCCGGGACTAGCGCGACGGGGGAGCAATGAGCAGTTCTTC; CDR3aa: CASRPGLARRGSNEQFF
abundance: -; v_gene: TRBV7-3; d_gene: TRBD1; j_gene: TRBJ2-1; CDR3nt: TGTGCCAGCAGCTTACAACCGGGACAGTCCTACAATGAGCAGTTCTTC; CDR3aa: CASSLQPGQSYNEQFF
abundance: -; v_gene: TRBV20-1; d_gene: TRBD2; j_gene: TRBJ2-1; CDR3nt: TGCAGTGCTAGAGTTTCTAGCGGGAGAGGGATCAATGAGCAGTTCTTC; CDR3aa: CSARVSSGRGINEQFF
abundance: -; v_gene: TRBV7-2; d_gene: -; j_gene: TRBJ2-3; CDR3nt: TGTGCCAGCAGCTTAGTCTCGGGCCTACGAGGCCCGTATTTT; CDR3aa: CASSLVSGLRGPYF
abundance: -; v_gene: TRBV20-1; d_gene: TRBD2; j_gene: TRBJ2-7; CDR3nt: TGCAGTGCTAGTGCACTAGCGGGAGGGAGTTGGACTTACGAGCAGTACTTC; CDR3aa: CSASALAGGSWTYEQYF
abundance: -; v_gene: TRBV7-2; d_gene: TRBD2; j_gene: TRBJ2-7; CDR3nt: TGTGCCAGCAGCCCGCACATATATAGCGGGATCCCCTACGAGCAGTACTTC; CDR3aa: CASSPHIYSGIPYEQYF
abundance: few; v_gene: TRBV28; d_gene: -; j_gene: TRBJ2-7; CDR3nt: TGTGCCAGCAGCTCTTTCCCACCCTACGAGCAGTACTTC; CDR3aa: CASSSFPPYEQYF
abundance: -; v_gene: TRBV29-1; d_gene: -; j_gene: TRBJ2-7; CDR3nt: TGCAGCGTTTCTAGAGGGAAGCTCTACGAGCAGTACTTC; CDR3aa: CSVSRGKLYEQYF
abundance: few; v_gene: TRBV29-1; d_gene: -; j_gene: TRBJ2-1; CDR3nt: TGCAGCTACCAAGTGGGGTCTCGTTACAATGAGCAGTTCTTC; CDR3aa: CSYQVGSRYNEQFF
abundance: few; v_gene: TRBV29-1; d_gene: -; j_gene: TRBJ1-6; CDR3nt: TGCAGCGGAGTAACAGGGACTGCTTCATCCCTCCACTTT; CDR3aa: CSGVTGTASSLHF
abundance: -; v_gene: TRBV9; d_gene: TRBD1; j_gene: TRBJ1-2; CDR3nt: TGTGCCAGCAGCCCCGGACAGGGGGCGTGGGAGGGCTACACCTTC; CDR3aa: CASSPGQGAWEGYTF
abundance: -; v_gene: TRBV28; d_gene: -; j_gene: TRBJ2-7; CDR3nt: TGTGCCAGCAACCTTCTCGGAACAACCTACAATGAGCAGTACTTC; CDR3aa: CASNLLGTTYNEQYF
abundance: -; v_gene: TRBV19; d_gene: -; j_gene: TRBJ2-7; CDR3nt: TGTGCCAGTACGTCACTAGGGGTCCCCCCCTACGAGCAGTACTTC; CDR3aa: CASTSLGVPPYEQYF
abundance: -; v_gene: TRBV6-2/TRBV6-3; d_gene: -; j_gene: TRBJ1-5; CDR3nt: TGTGCCAGCAGCGCCTACAGAGGGGGTCAGCCCCAGCATTTT; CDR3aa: CASSAYRGGQPQHF
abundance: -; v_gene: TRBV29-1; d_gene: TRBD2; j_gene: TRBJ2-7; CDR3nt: TGCAGCGTTGATCCCAGCGGGAGAAACGAGCAGTACTTC; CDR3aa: CSVDPSGRNEQYF
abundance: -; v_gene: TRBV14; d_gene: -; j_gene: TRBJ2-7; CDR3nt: TGTGCTAGCAGCCAAGAACCTGAGTTTTACTACGAGCAGTACTTC; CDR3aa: CASSQEPEFYYEQYF
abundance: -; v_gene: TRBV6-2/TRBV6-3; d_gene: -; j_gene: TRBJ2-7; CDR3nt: TGTGCCAGCAGTCGTCCGGGCCAAGGGATAGACGAGCAGTACTTC; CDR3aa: CASSRPGQGIDEQYF
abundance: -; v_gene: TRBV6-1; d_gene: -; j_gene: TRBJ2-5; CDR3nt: TGTGCCAGCAGTGCTTCGGTCAGACCGACCCTCGGAGAGACCCAGTACTTC; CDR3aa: CASSASVRPTLGETQYF
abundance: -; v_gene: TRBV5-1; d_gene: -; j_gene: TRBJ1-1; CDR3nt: TGCGCCAGCAGCTTAGCGGGCAGGGGAGGTACGTGGTCCATGAACACTGAAGCTTTCTTT; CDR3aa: CASSLAGRGGTWSMNTEAFF
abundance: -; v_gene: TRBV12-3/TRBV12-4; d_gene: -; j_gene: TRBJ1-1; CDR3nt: TGTGCCAGCAGTCTGTTTCCCACTGAAGCTTTCTTT; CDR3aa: CASSLFPTEAFF
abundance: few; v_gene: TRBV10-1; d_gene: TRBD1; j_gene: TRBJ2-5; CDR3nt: TGCGCCAGCAGTGACCGGACAGGACAAGAGACCCAGTACTTC; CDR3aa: CASSDRTGQETQYF
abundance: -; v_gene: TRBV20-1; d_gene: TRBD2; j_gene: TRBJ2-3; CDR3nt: TGCAGTGCTAGGGGCAGTAGCGGGAGCCGATATTCCACAGATACGCAGTATTTT; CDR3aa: CSARGSSGSRYSTDTQYF
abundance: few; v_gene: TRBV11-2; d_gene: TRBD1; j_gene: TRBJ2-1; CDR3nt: TGTGCCAGCAGCTATGACAGGGTGCCGCAGTTCTTC; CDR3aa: CASSYDRVPQFF
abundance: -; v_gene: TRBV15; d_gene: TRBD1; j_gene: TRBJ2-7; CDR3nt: TGTGCCACCAGCAGACATACTACCAGGGGGTCGGGAACCTACGAGCAGTACTTC; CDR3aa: CATSRHTTRGSGTYEQYF
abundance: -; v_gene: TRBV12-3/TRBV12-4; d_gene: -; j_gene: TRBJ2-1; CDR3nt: TGTGCCAGCAGCGCGCTCACCTACTCCTACAATGAGCAGTTCTTC; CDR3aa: CASSALTYSYNEQFF
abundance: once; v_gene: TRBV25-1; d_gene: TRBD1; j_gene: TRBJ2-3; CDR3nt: TGTGCCAGCAGTACAGGGGGCTCGGGTACGCAGTATTTT; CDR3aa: CASSTGGSGTQYF
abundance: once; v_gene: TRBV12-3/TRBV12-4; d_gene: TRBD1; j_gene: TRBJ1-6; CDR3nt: TGTGCCAGCAGCCGGGACAGCTATAATTCACCCCCCCACTTT; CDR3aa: CASSRDSYNSPPHF
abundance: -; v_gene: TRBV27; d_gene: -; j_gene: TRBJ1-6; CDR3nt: TGTGCCAGCAGTTTATCGTCTCTGTACCCTACTAGCTCCTATAATTCACCCCTCCACTTT; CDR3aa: CASSLSSLYPTSSYNSPLHF
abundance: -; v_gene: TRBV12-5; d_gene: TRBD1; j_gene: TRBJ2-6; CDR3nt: TGTGCTAGTGGTTTGGGAACAGGGGGTGGGGCCAACGTCCTGACTTTC; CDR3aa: CASGLGTGGGANVLTF
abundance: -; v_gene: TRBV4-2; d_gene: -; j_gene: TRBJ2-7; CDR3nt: TGTGCCAGCAGCCAAGAATGGCTAGCGGAGCAGTACTTC; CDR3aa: CASSQEWLAEQYF